This is a list of T cell receptor beta chains from one sample in a study of shared T cell receptors in the human thymus. This table comes from immunoSEQ multiplex PCR, and its TCRdb copy is limited to in-frame clones, with some not included. This sample yields hundreds of thousands of clones, of which 87% are seen a single time; about 0.0094% belongs to the top ten. This same sample was also part of a study on human thymus T cells.

Source material: thymocytes. The receptor source for this set is a boy in the first two years of life with a congenital heart defect. CDR3s include the opening cysteine and the closing phenylalanine or tryptophan. A D gene is named only where the DNA matches it firmly.

V gene	D gene	J gene	CDR3 protein	CDR3 DNA
TRBV11-2	NA	TRBJ2-3	CASSLLRTDTQYF	TGTGCCAGCAGCTTACTGAGAACAGATACGCAGTATTTT
TRBV4-3	NA	TRBJ2-1	CASSQEGTSRDRLYNEQFF	TGCGCCAGCAGCCAAGAAGGGACTTCCAGGGACAGACTCTACAATGAGCAGTTCTTC
TRBV5-1	NA	TRBJ1-6	CASSQDREDKDNSPLHF	TGCGCCAGCAGCCAGGACAGAGAAGATAAGGATAATTCACCCCTCCACTTT
TRBV5-6	TRBD1	TRBJ2-7	CASSLGETGGYYEQYF	TGTGCCAGCAGCTTGGGGGAGACAGGGGGCTATTACGAGCAGTACTTC
TRBV7-2	TRBD1	TRBJ1-2	CASSLALSGTGVFDGYTF	TGTGCCAGCAGCTTAGCGCTAAGTGGGACAGGGGTGTTCGATGGCTACACCTTC
TRBV7-9	TRBD1	TRBJ1-1	CASSRAGQGLNTEAFF	TGTGCCAGCAGCCGGGCGGGACAGGGTCTGAACACTGAAGCTTTCTTT
TRBV29-1	NA	TRBJ1-5	CSVKVTINQPQHF	TGCAGCGTTAAAGTGACAATCAATCAGCCCCAGCATTTT
TRBV2	NA	TRBJ2-1	CASSGNGMGNEQFF	TGTGCCAGCAGTGGGAACGGGATGGGAAATGAGCAGTTCTTC
TRBV21-1	NA	TRBJ1-2	CASSKAMGRNFF	TGTGCCAGCAGCAAAGCGATGGGCCGGAATTTCTTC
TRBV7-6	TRBD1	TRBJ1-2	CASRKPGQGRYTF	TGTGCCAGCAGGAAACCGGGACAGGGGCGTTACACCTTC
TRBV14	NA	TRBJ2-7	CASSQIFGEMYEQYF	TGTGCCAGCAGCCAAATCTTTGGAGAGATGTACGAGCAGTACTTC
TRBV30	TRBD1	TRBJ2-4	CAWSVSPRDRYIQYF	TGTGCCTGGAGTGTAAGCCCCAGGGACAGATACATTCAGTACTTC
TRBV9	NA	TRBJ2-3	CASSGGDTDTQYF	TGTGCCTCCTCCGGAGGGGACACAGATACGCAGTATTTT
TRBV4-1	TRBD1	TRBJ1-2	CASSQEVRGRNYGYTF	TGCGCCAGCAGCCAAGAAGTCAGGGGGCGTAACTATGGCTACACCTTC
TRBV14	NA	TRBJ2-7	CASSRRSQVPPYEQYF	TGTGCCAGCAGCCGCCGATCCCAGGTGCCCCCCTACGAGCAGTACTTC
TRBV5-1	TRBD1	TRBJ2-7	CASSWGQVTLYEQYF	TGCGCCAGCAGCTGGGGACAGGTAACTCTCTACGAGCAGTACTTC
TRBV5-1	TRBD2	TRBJ2-7	CASSLASAGDEYEQYF	TGCGCCAGCAGCTTGGCCTCGGCGGGAGATGAATACGAGCAGTACTTC
TRBV7-6	TRBD2	TRBJ2-1	CASSSRTSGGVVVLNEQFF	TGTGCCAGCAGCTCGAGGACTAGCGGGGGGGTGGTTGTCTTGAATGAGCAGTTCTTC
TRBV9	NA	TRBJ1-2	CASSVDGGSWYGYTF	TGTGCCAGCAGCGTAGATGGGGGCTCTTGGTATGGCTACACCTTC
TRBV19	TRBD1	TRBJ2-7	CASSIVQGAVEQYF	TGTGCCAGTAGTATAGTCCAGGGGGCGGTCGAGCAGTACTTC